These T cell receptor beta chains were read from a single sample in a study of blood T cell repertoires in COVID-19. Sequenced by immunoSEQ multiplex PCR; TCRdb stores in-frame clones only, minus some. The sample yields 100,000 to 130,000 clones, around 90% seen once. The sample comprised peripheral blood. The source is a man aged 40-50 years with active or convalescent COVID-19. The CDR3 runs from the conserved cysteine through the conserved F or W. Each record gives: CDR3 DNA, CDR3 protein, J gene, clone size, V gene, D gene. The D gene is left open where the match is weak. Clone size is shown for a subset of rows, as once, few, many or a class of expanded clone.

cdr3_nt: TGTGCCAGCTCACCAGCCGGGAGGGACACTGAAGCTTTCTTT
cdr3_aa: CASSPAGRDTEAFF
j_call: TRBJ1-1
clone_size: -
v_call: TRBV18
d_call: -

cdr3_nt: TGCGCCAGCAGCTCGACAGGGAGTCTTACCCACGAGCAGTACTTC
cdr3_aa: CASSSTGSLTHEQYF
j_call: TRBJ2-7
clone_size: -
v_call: TRBV5-1
d_call: TRBD1

cdr3_nt: TGTGCCAGCAGTATAGGGCAGGCCAATCAGCCCCAGCATTTT
cdr3_aa: CASSIGQANQPQHF
j_call: TRBJ1-5
clone_size: -
v_call: TRBV19
d_call: -

cdr3_nt: TGTGCCAGCACCCCGAGTTTATCCGAGCAGTACTTC
cdr3_aa: CASTPSLSEQYF
j_call: TRBJ2-7
clone_size: -
v_call: TRBV28
d_call: -

cdr3_nt: TGTGCCAGCAGCTTGGAGGGTTGGGGACAGTCTTTTGTGGGTACGCAGTATTTT
cdr3_aa: CASSLEGWGQSFVGTQYF
j_call: TRBJ2-3
clone_size: -
v_call: TRBV5-6
d_call: TRBD1

cdr3_nt: TGTGCCAGCTTCCCGAGGGGAGGGGCTGAAGCTTTCTTT
cdr3_aa: CASFPRGGAEAFF
j_call: TRBJ1-1
clone_size: -
v_call: TRBV5-4
d_call: -

cdr3_nt: TGTGCCGGCAGTCCGGGGAACTATGGCTACACCTTC
cdr3_aa: CAGSPGNYGYTF
j_call: TRBJ1-2
clone_size: -
v_call: TRBV27
d_call: -

cdr3_nt: TGTGCCAGCAGCCAACAGGGGGGCGGCAATCAGCCCCAGCATTTT
cdr3_aa: CASSQQGGGNQPQHF
j_call: TRBJ1-5
clone_size: -
v_call: TRBV3-1/TRBV3-2
d_call: TRBD1

cdr3_nt: TGTGCCAGCACCCAAAGCGGGAGTTACTCCTACGAGCAGTACTTC
cdr3_aa: CASTQSGSYSYEQYF
j_call: TRBJ2-7
clone_size: -
v_call: TRBV7-2
d_call: TRBD2

cdr3_nt: TGCAGCTACAGGGAGGAGACCCAGTACTTC
cdr3_aa: CSYREETQYF
j_call: TRBJ2-5
clone_size: -
v_call: TRBV29-1
d_call: -

cdr3_nt: TGTGCCAGCAGTTTAAGGACGGGAGGGACTACGTCCTACGAGCAGTACTTC
cdr3_aa: CASSLRTGGTTSYEQYF
j_call: TRBJ2-7
clone_size: few
v_call: TRBV28
d_call: TRBD2

cdr3_nt: TGTGCCAGCAGGTCCTGGACAACTAATGAAAAACTGTTTTTT
cdr3_aa: CASRSWTTNEKLFF
j_call: TRBJ1-4
clone_size: -
v_call: TRBV19
d_call: -

cdr3_nt: TGTGCCAGCAGCTTTTTAGCGGAGGGAGAGACCCAGTACTTC
cdr3_aa: CASSFLAEGETQYF
j_call: TRBJ2-5
clone_size: -
v_call: TRBV7-2
d_call: -

cdr3_nt: TGCGCCAGCAGCCCCAGGGCTTATGACTCTGGGGCCAACGTCCTGACTTTC
cdr3_aa: CASSPRAYDSGANVLTF
j_call: TRBJ2-6
clone_size: -
v_call: TRBV5-1
d_call: -

cdr3_nt: TGTGCCAGCAGTTTGGACAGGGGATACACTGAAGCTTTCTTT
cdr3_aa: CASSLDRGYTEAFF
j_call: TRBJ1-1
clone_size: -
v_call: TRBV2
d_call: TRBD1

cdr3_nt: TGTGCCAGCAGTGAAGCGCTTCAGGAAATCCCGCAGTACTTC
cdr3_aa: CASSEALQEIPQYF
j_call: TRBJ2-7
clone_size: -
v_call: TRBV6-1
d_call: -

cdr3_nt: TGTGCCAGCAGCCCACCGGGAGGGATGGCTAATGAAAAACTGTTTTTT
cdr3_aa: CASSPPGGMANEKLFF
j_call: TRBJ1-4
clone_size: -
v_call: TRBV3-1/TRBV3-2
d_call: -

cdr3_nt: TGCGCCAGCAGCTTAGGGGAGGGCCGGGAGACCCAGTACTTC
cdr3_aa: CASSLGEGRETQYF
j_call: TRBJ2-5
clone_size: -
v_call: TRBV5-1
d_call: TRBD2

cdr3_nt: TGTGCCTGGAGTTCACGGGACAGGGTTTACAATGAGCAGTTCTTC
cdr3_aa: CAWSSRDRVYNEQFF
j_call: TRBJ2-1
clone_size: -
v_call: TRBV30
d_call: TRBD1

cdr3_nt: TGTGCCAGCAGCTTTATCTCCTCCCTCAATGAGCAGTTCTTC
cdr3_aa: CASSFISSLNEQFF
j_call: TRBJ2-1
clone_size: -
v_call: TRBV27
d_call: -

cdr3_nt: TGTGCCAGCAGCCAATGGGAGGACTCTGGAAACACCATATATTTT
cdr3_aa: CASSQWEDSGNTIYF
j_call: TRBJ1-3
clone_size: -
v_call: TRBV16
d_call: -